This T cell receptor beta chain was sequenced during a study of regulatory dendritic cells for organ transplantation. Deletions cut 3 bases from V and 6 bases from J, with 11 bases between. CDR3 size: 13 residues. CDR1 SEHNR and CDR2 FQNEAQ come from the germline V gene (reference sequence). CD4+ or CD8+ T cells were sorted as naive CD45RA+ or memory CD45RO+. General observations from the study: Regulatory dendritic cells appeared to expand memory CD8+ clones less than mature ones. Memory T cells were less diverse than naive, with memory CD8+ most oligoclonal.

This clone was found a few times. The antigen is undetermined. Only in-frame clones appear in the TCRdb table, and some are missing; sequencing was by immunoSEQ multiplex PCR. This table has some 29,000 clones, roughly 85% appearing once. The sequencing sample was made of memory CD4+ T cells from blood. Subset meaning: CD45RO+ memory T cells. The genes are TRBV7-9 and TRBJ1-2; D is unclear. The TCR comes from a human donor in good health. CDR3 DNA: TGTGCCAGCAGCTTCGCAATGGTAGATGGCTACACCTTC. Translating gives CASSFAMVDGYTF.